This entry describes one T cell receptor beta chain. What it recognizes is unknown. The record originates from a study of radiation and T cells in renal cell carcinoma. Findings and limits, study-wide: From baseline, blood top tumor clonotypes peaked at 2 weeks post-radiation.

CDR1 is SQVTM, CDR2 ANQGSEA, per germline. The length of the CDR3 is 14 residues. V lost 6 bases to trimming and J lost 5 bases, with 19 bases between them. Time point defined: blood 2 weeks post-SBRT. The treatment was: 15 Gy SBRT to primary tumor, nephrectomy 4 weeks later. Profiling relied on immunoSEQ multiplex PCR, and the TCRdb table lists in-frame clones only, not all of them. Here the sample spans approximately 120,000 clones, around 80% being singletons. The clonotype was recovered from a man between 45 and 60 years old with renal cell carcinoma. The V call is TRBV29-1, the J call TRBJ1-1, with D unresolved. Sequenced material: blood, taken from a patient whose treatment included radiotherapy and nephrectomy. The CDR3 loop is CSVKARLRGTEAFF. The CDR3 DNA sequence: TGCAGCGTAAAAGCGCGGCTGCGAGGGACTGAAGCTTTCTTT.